This T cell receptor (beta chain) derives from a study of spatial heterogeneity in lung cancer. At least ten counts were recorded for this clonotype. With the library built for alpha chains, this beta chain is off target and its frequency is not meaningful. Time point specified: sample taken at primary tumor resection. Extraction of whole RNA from tumor, nontumor lung or frozen PBMC preceded unsorted sequencing. Each TCR cDNA molecule bore a unique molecular identifier. MiXCR, applied by TCRdb to the 5' RACE reads, yields one record per CDR3 protein. Found here are 13,000 or so distinct CDR3 sequences, about 3.9% of them singletons; the top ten hold more than 35%. The CDR3 length is 14 residues. The V and J ends lost 5 bases and 0 bases respectively, with 10 bases between them. Per germline, CDR1 SGHAT and CDR2 FQNNGV.

The sample was PBMCs, taken at surgery. The sequence was obtained from a male donor with early-stage non-small cell lung cancer. This chain joins TRBV11-2 and TRBJ1-1; D gene ambiguous. CDR3 coding DNA: TGTGCCAGCAGCGTTAAACGTTTGAACACTGAAGCTTTCTTT. Encoded protein: CASSVKRLNTEAFF. The full variable domain, completed using reference TRBV11-2 and TRBJ1-1, is EAGVAQSPRYKIIEKRQSVAFWCNPISGHATLYWYQQILGQGPKLLIQFQNNGVVDDSQLPKDRFSAERLKGVDSTLKIQPAKLEDSAVYLCASSVKRLNTEAFFGQGTRLTVV.